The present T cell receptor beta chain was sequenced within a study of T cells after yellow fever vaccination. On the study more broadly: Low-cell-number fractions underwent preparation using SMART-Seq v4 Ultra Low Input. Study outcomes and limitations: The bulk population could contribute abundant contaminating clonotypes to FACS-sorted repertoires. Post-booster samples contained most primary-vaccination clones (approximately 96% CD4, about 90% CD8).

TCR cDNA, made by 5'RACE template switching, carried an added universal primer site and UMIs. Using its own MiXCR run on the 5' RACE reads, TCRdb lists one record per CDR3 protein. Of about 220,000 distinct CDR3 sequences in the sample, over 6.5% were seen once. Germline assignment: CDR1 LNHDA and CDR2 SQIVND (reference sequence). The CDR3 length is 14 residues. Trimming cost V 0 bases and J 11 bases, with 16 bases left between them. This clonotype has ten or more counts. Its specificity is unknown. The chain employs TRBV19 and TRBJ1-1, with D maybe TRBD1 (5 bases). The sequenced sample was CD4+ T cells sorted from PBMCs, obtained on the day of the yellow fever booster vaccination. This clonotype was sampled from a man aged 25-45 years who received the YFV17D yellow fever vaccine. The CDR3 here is CASSIDVRGIDAFF. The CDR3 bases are TGTGCCAGTAGTATAGACGTGCGGGGCATCGACGCTTTCTTT.